This T cell receptor beta chain was identified during a study of blood T cells in healthy people across ages. Germline assignment: CDR1 DFQATT and CDR2 SNEGSKA (reference sequence). The CDR3 has 14 residues. Germline trimming cut 2 bases from V and 6 bases from J; bases unmatched to any gene: 7. A second PCR of about 7 to 12 cycles used a sample-barcoded 5' primer and a J-beta primer mix. TCRdb passed the 5' RACE reads through MiXCR, listing each CDR3 protein once. This table holds 1 million to 1.2 million distinct CDR3 sequences, approximately 38% found once. The chain couples TRBV20-1 to TRBJ2-1; 7 positions agree with TRBD2. The sequence derives from a man aged 18 to 29 in good health. The sample taken for sequencing was blood. The CDR3 loop is CSARPSGLGNEQFF. The CDR3 nucleotides are TGCAGTGCTAGACCTAGCGGTTTAGGCAATGAGCAGTTCTTC.